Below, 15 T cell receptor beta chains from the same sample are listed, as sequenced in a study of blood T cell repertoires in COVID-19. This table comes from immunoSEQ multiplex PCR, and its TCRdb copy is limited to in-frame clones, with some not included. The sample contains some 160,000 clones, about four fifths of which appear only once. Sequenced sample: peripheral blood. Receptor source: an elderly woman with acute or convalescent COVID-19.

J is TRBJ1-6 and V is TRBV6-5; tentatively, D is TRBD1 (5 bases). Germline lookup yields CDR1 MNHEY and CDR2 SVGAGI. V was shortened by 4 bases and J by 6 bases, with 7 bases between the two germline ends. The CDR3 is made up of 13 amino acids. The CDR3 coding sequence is TGTGCCAGCAGTTTCGGGGGTAATTCACCCCTCCACTTT. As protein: CASSFGGNSPLHF.

CDR3 loop: CASSLGTGAATGELFF. The CDR3 region has the DNA TGTGCCAGCAGCTTAGGGACAGGGGCGGCCACCGGGGAGCTGTTTTTT. The chain couples TRBV7-8 to TRBJ2-2, with 9 bases aligning to TRBD1. The V gene end was trimmed by 1 base and the J gene end by 4 bases; junction bases not matched to a gene: 4. Germline V lookup: CDR1 SGHVS, CDR2 FQNEAQ. There are 16 residues in the CDR3.

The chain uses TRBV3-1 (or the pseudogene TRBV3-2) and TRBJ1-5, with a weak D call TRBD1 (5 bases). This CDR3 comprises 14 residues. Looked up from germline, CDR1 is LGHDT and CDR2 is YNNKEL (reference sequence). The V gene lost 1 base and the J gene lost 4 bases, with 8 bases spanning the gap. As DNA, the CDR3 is TGTGCCAGCAGCCAAGGACGGACAAATCAGCCCCAGCATTTT. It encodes CASSQGRTNQPQHF.

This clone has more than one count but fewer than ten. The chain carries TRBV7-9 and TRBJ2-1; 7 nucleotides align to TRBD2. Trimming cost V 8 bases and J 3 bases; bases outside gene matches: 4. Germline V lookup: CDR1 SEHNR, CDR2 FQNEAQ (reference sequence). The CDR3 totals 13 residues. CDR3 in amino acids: CASPAGSYNEQFF. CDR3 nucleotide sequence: TGTGCCAGCCCAGCGGGGAGCTACAATGAGCAGTTCTTC.

The CDR3, as DNA: TGTGCCAGCAGCCCGGGACAGGGTAACTCTGGGGCCAACGTCCTGACTTTC. Protein product: CASSPGQGNSGANVLTF. The V call is TRBV7-2, the J call TRBJ2-6, with 9 bases lining up with TRBD1. Germline CDR1 SGHTA, CDR2 FQGNSA. This CDR3 has 17 residues. J was trimmed by 0 bases and V by 5 bases; bases with no gene match: 5.

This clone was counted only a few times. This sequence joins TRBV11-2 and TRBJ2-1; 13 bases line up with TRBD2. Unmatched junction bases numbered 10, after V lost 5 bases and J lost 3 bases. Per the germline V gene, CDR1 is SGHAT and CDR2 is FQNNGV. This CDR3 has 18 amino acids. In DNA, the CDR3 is TGTGCCAGCAGCCACTTTGGACTAGCGGGAGCCTTCTACAATGAGCAGTTCTTC. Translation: CASSHFGLAGAFYNEQFF.

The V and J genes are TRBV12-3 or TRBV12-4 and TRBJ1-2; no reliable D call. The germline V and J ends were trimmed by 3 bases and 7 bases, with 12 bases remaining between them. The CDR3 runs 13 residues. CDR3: CASSLMEGFGYTF. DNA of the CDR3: TGTGCCAGCAGTTTGATGGAGGGTTTTGGCTACACCTTC.

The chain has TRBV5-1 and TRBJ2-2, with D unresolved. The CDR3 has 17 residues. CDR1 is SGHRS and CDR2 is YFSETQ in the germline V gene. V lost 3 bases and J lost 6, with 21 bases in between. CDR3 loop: CASSSRLLDRSSGELFF. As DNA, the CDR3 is TGCGCCAGCAGCTCGAGACTCCTCGACCGATCCTCCGGGGAGCTGTTTTTT.

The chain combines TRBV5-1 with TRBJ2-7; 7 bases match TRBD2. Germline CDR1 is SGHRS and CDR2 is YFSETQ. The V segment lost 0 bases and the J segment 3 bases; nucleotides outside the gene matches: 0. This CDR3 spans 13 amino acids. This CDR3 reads CASSLGGGYEQYF. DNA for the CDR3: TGCGCCAGCAGCTTGGGCGGGGGCTACGAGCAGTACTTC.

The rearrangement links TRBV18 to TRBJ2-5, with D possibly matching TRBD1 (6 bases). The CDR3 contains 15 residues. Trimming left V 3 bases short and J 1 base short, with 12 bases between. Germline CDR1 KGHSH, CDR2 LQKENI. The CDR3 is CASSPLTGPQETQYF. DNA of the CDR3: TGTGCCAGCTCACCCCTGACAGGTCCCCAAGAGACCCAGTACTTC.

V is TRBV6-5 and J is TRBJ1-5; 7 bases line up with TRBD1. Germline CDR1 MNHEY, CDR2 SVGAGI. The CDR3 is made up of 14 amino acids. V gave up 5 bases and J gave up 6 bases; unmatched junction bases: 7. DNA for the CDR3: TGTGCCAGCAGTCTCGACAGGGTGGGTCAGCCCCAGCATTTT. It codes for CASSLDRVGQPQHF.

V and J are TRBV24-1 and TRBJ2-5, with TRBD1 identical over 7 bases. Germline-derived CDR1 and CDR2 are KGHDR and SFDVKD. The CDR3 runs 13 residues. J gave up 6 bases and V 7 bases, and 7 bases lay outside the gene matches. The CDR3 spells CATSPRQGKTQYF. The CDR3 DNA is TGTGCCACCAGCCCACGACAGGGAAAGACCCAGTACTTC.

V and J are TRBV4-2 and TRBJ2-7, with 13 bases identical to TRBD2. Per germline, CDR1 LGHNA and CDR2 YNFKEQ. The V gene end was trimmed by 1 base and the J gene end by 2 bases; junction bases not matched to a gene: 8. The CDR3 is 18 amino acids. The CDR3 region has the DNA TGTGCCAGCAGCCAAGGTGAATCCGGGACTAGCGGGACCTACGAGCAGTACTTC. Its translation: CASSQGESGTSGTYEQYF.

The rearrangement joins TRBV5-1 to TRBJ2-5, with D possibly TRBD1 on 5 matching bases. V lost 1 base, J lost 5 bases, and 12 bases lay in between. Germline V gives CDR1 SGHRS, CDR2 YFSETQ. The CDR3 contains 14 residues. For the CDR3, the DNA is TGCGCCAGCAGCTTGTTCTCCAGGGTGGAGACCCAGTACTTC. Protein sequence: CASSLFSRVETQYF.

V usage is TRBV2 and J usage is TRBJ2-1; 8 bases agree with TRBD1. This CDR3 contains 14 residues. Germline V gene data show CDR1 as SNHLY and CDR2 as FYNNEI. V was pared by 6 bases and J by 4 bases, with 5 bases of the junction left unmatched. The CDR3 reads CASRPGGAYNEQFF. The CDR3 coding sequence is TGTGCCAGCAGACCAGGGGGCGCTTACAATGAGCAGTTCTTC.